This T cell receptor beta chain was documented in a study of cytomegalovirus exposure and HLA in healthy donors. The study's findings and limits: A link between a missense DCLRE1C variant and TCR beta V- and J-gene trimming emerged from a later analysis.

Note on this clone: Its antigen is still unknown.

V lost 5 bases to trimming and J lost 6 bases; unmatched junction nucleotides: 9. Germline V gene lookup returns CDR1 SEHNR and CDR2 FQNEAQ (reference sequence). The CDR3 totals 16 residues. The study ran its PCR with 60 Vbeta and 13 Jbeta primers. The protocol was immunoSEQ multiplex PCR, while the TCRdb copy is restricted to in-frame clones and leaves out a portion. The repertoire holds about 180,000 clones, more than 60% seen once, with under 2.5% in the top ten. This clonotype originated in a human donor in good health. The source material was PBMCs. The rearrangement joins TRBV7-9 to TRBJ2-3; 12 nucleotides align to TRBD2. Here the CDR3 DNA reads TGTGCCAGCAGCGATCTAGCGGGGGGGCCTCGCGATACGCAGTATTTT. Its translation is CASSDLAGGPRDTQYF.